Relative to its sample, the clone carrying this TCR beta chain is medium-sized. Its antigen is undetermined. Amplification of TCR beta used genomic DNA extracted from peripheral blood. The entry originates in a study of T cell repertoires in aging, cancer and after chemotherapy. Study context: Glioblastoma patients receiving temozolomide-based therapy gave paired samples before and after chemotherapy.

Regarding the study as a whole: Untreated cancer patients had significantly lower blood TCR diversity than age-matched healthy donors. Rebound thymic output was suggested by rising median generation probability during chemotherapy in each cancer cohort. Loss of evenness, beyond lost richness, contributed to age-related TCR diversity decline in cancer patients.

A mixed TRB-A/B primer pool amplified rearranged TRB by multiplex touch-down PCR. TCRdb fed the multiplex PCR reads into MiXCR, producing one record per CDR3 protein. The sample holds approximately 3,100 distinct CDR3 sequences, 20% to 30% seen once. Germline CDR1 LNHDA, CDR2 SQIVND (reference sequence). This CDR3 is built from 16 residues. V dropped 6 bases and J dropped 0; count of bases not matched to a gene: 8. The gene calls are TRBV19 and TRBJ1-3; 7 nucleotides agree with TRBD1. Sequenced: blood. The receptor was derived from a human donor with a solid tumor. The CDR3 protein is CASSETGTFSGNTIYF. The CDR3 DNA reads as TGTGCCAGTAGCGAGACAGGGACCTTCTCTGGAAACACCATATATTTT.